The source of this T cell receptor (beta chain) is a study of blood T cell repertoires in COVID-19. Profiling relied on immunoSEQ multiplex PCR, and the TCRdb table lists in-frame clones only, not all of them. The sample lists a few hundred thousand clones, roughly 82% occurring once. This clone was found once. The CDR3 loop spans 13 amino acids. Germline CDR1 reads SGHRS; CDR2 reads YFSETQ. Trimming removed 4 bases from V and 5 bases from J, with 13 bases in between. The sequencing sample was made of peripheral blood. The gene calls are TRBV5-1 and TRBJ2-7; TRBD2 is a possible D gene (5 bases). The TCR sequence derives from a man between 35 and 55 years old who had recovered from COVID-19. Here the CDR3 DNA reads TGCGCCAGCAGCCGACTATCCCCCAACGAGCAGTACTTC. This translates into CASSRLSPNEQYF.